Listed below are T cell receptor beta chains from one sample, sequenced in a study of cytomegalovirus exposure and HLA in healthy donors. Here immunoSEQ multiplex PCR was the method, and the copy in TCRdb shows in-frame clones only, minus some. The sample data list some 80,000 clones. Sequenced sample: PBMCs. The receptors were gathered from a woman aged 25-40 years in good health and CMV-seronegative. CDR3s include the opening cysteine and the closing phenylalanine or tryptophan. D genes are given only for firm matches.

V: TRBV9; D: TRBD2; J: TRBJ2-3; DNA: TGTGCCAGCAGCACGGGCGGGAGTCTGGATACGCAGTATTTT; CDR3: CASSTGGSLDTQYF
V: TRBV30; D: .; J: TRBJ1-3; DNA: TGTGCCTGGAGAGAGACTGGAAACACCATATATTTT; CDR3: CAWRETGNTIYF
V: TRBV11-2; D: TRBD1; J: TRBJ1-1; DNA: TGTGCCAGCAGCCGAAGGGGACAGGGTAAAGCGAACACTGAAGCTTTCTTT; CDR3: CASSRRGQGKANTEAFF
V: TRBV15; D: .; J: TRBJ1-1; DNA: TGTGCCACCAGCAGATCCCGGCCGGGAGTTATGAACACTGAAGCTTTCTTT; CDR3: CATSRSRPGVMNTEAFF
V: TRBV5-1; D: .; J: TRBJ1-1; DNA: TGCGCCAGCAGCTTGAGGCAGCGGGGGAACACTGAAGCTTTCTTT; CDR3: CASSLRQRGNTEAFF
V: TRBV4-2; D: TRBD2; J: TRBJ2-7; DNA: TGTGCCAGCTCCCTCAACGGGAGGCCCTACGAGCAGTACTTC; CDR3: CASSLNGRPYEQYF
V: TRBV6-1; D: TRBD1; J: TRBJ2-1; DNA: TGTGCCAGCAGCAACAGGGGGCTCGGTGAGCAGTTCTTC; CDR3: CASSNRGLGEQFF
V: TRBV4-2; D: .; J: TRBJ2-7; DNA: TGTGCCAGCAGCCAAACGTTTGGGTTCGGGGGGTCGGGGGCCCCAAACTACGAGCAGTACTTC; CDR3: CASSQTFGFGGSGAPNYEQYF
V: TRBV5-6; D: TRBD2; J: TRBJ2-7; DNA: TGTGCCAGCTGCCACTGGCGGGGGGACTCCTACGAGCAGTACTTC; CDR3: CASCHWRGDSYEQYF
V: TRBV5-6; D: .; J: TRBJ1-1; DNA: TGTGCCAGCTTCCGGGGTTTGGAAAACACTGAAGCTTTCTTT; CDR3: CASFRGLENTEAFF
V: TRBV30; D: .; J: TRBJ1-2; DNA: TGTGCCTGGAGTGGGGGGGGCGATTATGGCTACACCTTC; CDR3: CAWSGGGDYGYTF
V: TRBV18; D: .; J: TRBJ1-1; DNA: TGTGCCAGCTCCCCGGGACAATCGAACACTGAAGCTTTCTTT; CDR3: CASSPGQSNTEAFF
V: TRBV6-1; D: TRBD2; J: TRBJ2-7; DNA: TGTGCCAGCAGCGGGGGGGCCCACTACGAGCAGTACTTC; CDR3: CASSGGAHYEQYF
V: TRBV7-8; D: .; J: TRBJ2-2; DNA: TGTGCCAGCAGCCCCGCGGCGGGGCTCGCGAACACCGGGGAGCTGTTTTTT; CDR3: CASSPAAGLANTGELFF
V: TRBV30; D: .; J: TRBJ1-5; DNA: TGTGCCTGGAAAAGCGAGAACTTTGATCAGCCCCAGCATTTT; CDR3: CAWKSENFDQPQHF
V: TRBV7-2; D: .; J: TRBJ1-5; DNA: TGTGCCAGCAGCTTAGGGTCCCAGGGTGTTCAGCCCCAGCATTTT; CDR3: CASSLGSQGVQPQHF
V: TRBV10-3; D: .; J: TRBJ1-1; DNA: TGTGCCATCAGTGAGTCGGTCAAGAGGGACACTGAAGCTTTCTTT; CDR3: CAISESVKRDTEAFF
V: TRBV19; D: .; J: TRBJ1-5; DNA: TGTGCCGGAGGGGAAGGGGGGGGCAATCAGCCCCAGCATTTT; CDR3: CAGGEGGGNQPQHF
V: TRBV29-1; D: .; J: TRBJ1-2; DNA: TGCAGCGAGAATTCGACAGTCTATGGCTACACCTTC; CDR3: CSENSTVYGYTF
V: TRBV4-2; D: TRBD2; J: TRBJ2-7; DNA: TGTGCCAGCAGCCAAGACAGCGGGAGTTGGTACGAGCAGTACTTC; CDR3: CASSQDSGSWYEQYF
V: TRBV2; D: TRBD1; J: TRBJ1-1; DNA: TGTGCCAGCAAAAATCAGGGGGCTACGAACACTGAAGCTTTCTTT; CDR3: CASKNQGATNTEAFF
V: TRBV30; D: .; J: TRBJ1-1; DNA: TGTGCCTGGAGCCCCCCTACCTTCCTCGGGACTGAAGCTTTCTTT; CDR3: CAWSPPTFLGTEAFF
V: TRBV21-1; D: .; J: TRBJ2-5; DNA: TGTGCCAGCAGCAAGGAACCGGGACTAGCGGGAGAAGGGTACCAAGAGACCCAGTACTTC; CDR3: CASSKEPGLAGEGYQETQYF
V: TRBV2; D: TRBD1; J: TRBJ1-6; DNA: TGTGCCAGCAGTGTTGTGGGACAGGGGTACAGTGGTTCACCCCTCCACTTT; CDR3: CASSVVGQGYSGSPLHF
V: TRBV18; D: TRBD2; J: TRBJ2-1; DNA: TGTGCCAGCGCACCACCGGGCGGGGGGGATCGGAATGAGCAGTTCTTC; CDR3: CASAPPGGGDRNEQFF
V: TRBV30; D: TRBD1; J: TRBJ1-4; DNA: TGTGCCTGTTCACCGGGACAGGGTGAAAAACTGTTTTTT; CDR3: CACSPGQGEKLFF
V: TRBV12-5; D: TRBD1; J: TRBJ1-1; DNA: TGTGCTAGTGGTTCCTCCCTGGGAACAGGGGAGAGCACTGAAGCTTTCTTT; CDR3: CASGSSLGTGESTEAFF
V: TRBV9; D: TRBD2; J: TRBJ2-2; DNA: TGTGCCAGCAGCCCACGACTAGCGGGAGGGAACACCGGGGAGCTGTTTTTT; CDR3: CASSPRLAGGNTGELFF
V: TRBV27; D: .; J: TRBJ2-1; DNA: TGTGCCAGCAGTTTGAAAGGTCCAGGGGCCGAGCAGTTCTTC; CDR3: CASSLKGPGAEQFF
V: TRBV7-2; D: .; J: TRBJ2-3; DNA: TGTGCCAGCAGCTTTAGTCCAGATACGCAGTATTTT; CDR3: CASSFSPDTQYF
V: TRBV27; D: TRBD1; J: TRBJ2-7; DNA: TGTGCCAGCTCCGCCGGGACAGCCTACGAGCAGTACTTC; CDR3: CASSAGTAYEQYF
V: TRBV5-6; D: .; J: TRBJ2-4; DNA: TGTGCCAGCAGCCTTGGGGGGTTTGTGGCCAAAAACATTCAGTACTTC; CDR3: CASSLGGFVAKNIQYF
V: TRBV4-1; D: TRBD2; J: TRBJ2-1; DNA: TGCGCCAGCAGCCAAGAGGGGGGACTAGACGACAATGAGCAGTTCTTC; CDR3: CASSQEGGLDDNEQFF
V: TRBV4-1; D: TRBD2; J: TRBJ2-1; DNA: TGCGCCAGCAGCCAAGATCGGGGTAGCGGGGCCTACAATGAGCAGTTCTTC; CDR3: CASSQDRGSGAYNEQFF
V: TRBV6-1; D: .; J: TRBJ1-5; DNA: TGTGCCAGCAGTGAACAGGGCAATCAGCCCCAGCATTTT; CDR3: CASSEQGNQPQHF
V: TRBV25-1; D: TRBD1; J: TRBJ2-1; DNA: TGTGCCAGCAGTGACCGAAAAAACAGGGGAGAATCCTACAATGAGCAGTTCTTC; CDR3: CASSDRKNRGESYNEQFF
V: TRBV4-2; D: .; J: TRBJ2-7; DNA: TGTGCCAGCAGCCCCGGACAGCGCAGCTCCTACGAGCAGTCCTTC; CDR3: CASSPGQRSSYEQSF
V: TRBV4-1; D: TRBD1; J: TRBJ1-4; DNA: TGCGCCAGCAGCCGCCGATGGGGACAGGGTAAAGGGAATGAAAAACTGTTTTTT; CDR3: CASSRRWGQGKGNEKLFF
V: TRBV2; D: .; J: TRBJ2-7; DNA: TGTGCCAGCAGTTCGGAGTACGAGCAGTACTTC; CDR3: CASSSEYEQYF
V: TRBV6-6; D: .; J: TRBJ2-7; DNA: TGTGCCAGCAGTTCCCGCCGGGGCGAGCAGTACTTC; CDR3: CASSSRRGEQYF
V: TRBV5-1; D: TRBD1; J: TRBJ2-7; DNA: TGCGCCAGCAGGGGACAGGGGAGCTCCTACGAGCAGTACTTC; CDR3: CASRGQGSSYEQYF
V: TRBV27; D: .; J: TRBJ2-1; DNA: TGTGCCAGCAGTCATGGGAAGGGGGTAGACAATGAGCAGTTCTTC; CDR3: CASSHGKGVDNEQFF
V: TRBV5-1; D: TRBD1; J: TRBJ1-2; DNA: TGCGCCAGCCAAGAGCAAGGGACAGATGGCTACACCTTC; CDR3: CASQEQGTDGYTF
V: TRBV30; D: .; J: TRBJ1-5; DNA: TGTGCCTGGAGTGACGAACTCGATCAGCCCCAGCATTTT; CDR3: CAWSDELDQPQHF
V: TRBV6-6; D: TRBD1; J: TRBJ2-7; DNA: TGTGCCAGCAGTAAACAGGGGTGGGAGCAGTACTTC; CDR3: CASSKQGWEQYF
V: TRBV4-1; D: TRBD2; J: TRBJ2-2; DNA: TGCGCCAGCAGCCATAACCCGGGACTAGCGGGAGTGTTAGCGAACACCGGGGAGCTGTTTTTT; CDR3: CASSHNPGLAGVLANTGELFF
V: TRBV18; D: TRBD1; J: TRBJ1-1; DNA: TGTGCCAGCTCACTAGGGACAGGGGGGAACACTGAAGCTTTCTTT; CDR3: CASSLGTGGNTEAFF
V: TRBV29-1; D: TRBD2; J: TRBJ2-1; DNA: TGCAGCGCCGTAGCGGGGGGACCTTACAATGAGCAGTTCTTC; CDR3: CSAVAGGPYNEQFF
V: TRBV18; D: TRBD1; J: TRBJ1-2; DNA: TGTGCCAGCTCACCCGGACAGGGGGCTTCCTCCGGGGACTATGGCTACACCTTC; CDR3: CASSPGQGASSGDYGYTF
V: TRBV18; D: TRBD1; J: TRBJ1-5; DNA: TGTGCCAGCTCAAGAGGACAGGGGACAATCAATCAGCCCCAGCATTTT; CDR3: CASSRGQGTINQPQHF
V: TRBV30; D: .; J: TRBJ1-3; DNA: TGTGCCTGGAGTGCACAGTCTGGAAACACCATATATTTT; CDR3: CAWSAQSGNTIYF
V: TRBV5-4; D: TRBD2; J: TRBJ2-5; DNA: TGTGCCAGCAGCCCGTGGACTAGCCAAGAGACCCAGTACTTC; CDR3: CASSPWTSQETQYF
V: TRBV5-6; D: .; J: TRBJ1-1; DNA: TGTGCCAGCAGGGCGCGCGGGATGAACACTGAAGCTTTCTTT; CDR3: CASRARGMNTEAFF